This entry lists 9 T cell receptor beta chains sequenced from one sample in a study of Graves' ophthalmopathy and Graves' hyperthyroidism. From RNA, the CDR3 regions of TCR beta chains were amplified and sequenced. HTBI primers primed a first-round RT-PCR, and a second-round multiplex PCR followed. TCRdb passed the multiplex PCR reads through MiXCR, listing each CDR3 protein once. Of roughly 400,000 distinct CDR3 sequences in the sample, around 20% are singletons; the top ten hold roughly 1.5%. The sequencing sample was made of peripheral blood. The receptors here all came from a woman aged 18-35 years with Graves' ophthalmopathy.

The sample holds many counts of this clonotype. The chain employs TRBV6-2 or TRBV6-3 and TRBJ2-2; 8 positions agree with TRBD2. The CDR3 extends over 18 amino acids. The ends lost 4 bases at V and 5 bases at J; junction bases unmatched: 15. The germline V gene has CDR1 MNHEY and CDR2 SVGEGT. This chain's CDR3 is CASSSFQGAGGATGELFF. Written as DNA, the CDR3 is TGTGCCAGCAGTTCCTTCCAGGGTGCCGGGGGGGCGACCGGGGAGCTGTTTTTT.

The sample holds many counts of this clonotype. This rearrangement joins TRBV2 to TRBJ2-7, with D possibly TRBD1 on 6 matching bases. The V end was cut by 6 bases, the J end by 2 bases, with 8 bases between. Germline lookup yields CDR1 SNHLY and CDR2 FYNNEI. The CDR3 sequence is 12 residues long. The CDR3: CASRRDTYEQYF. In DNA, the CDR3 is TGTGCCAGCAGACGGGACACCTACGAGCAGTACTTC.

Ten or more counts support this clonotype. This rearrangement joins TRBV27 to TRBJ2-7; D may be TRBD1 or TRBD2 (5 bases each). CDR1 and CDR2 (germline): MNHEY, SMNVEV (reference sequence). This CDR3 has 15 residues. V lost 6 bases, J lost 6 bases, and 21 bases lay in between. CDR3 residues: CASRPGGIFHGEQYF. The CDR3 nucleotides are TGTGCCAGCAGGCCTGGGGGAATCTTTCACGGCGAGCAGTACTTC.

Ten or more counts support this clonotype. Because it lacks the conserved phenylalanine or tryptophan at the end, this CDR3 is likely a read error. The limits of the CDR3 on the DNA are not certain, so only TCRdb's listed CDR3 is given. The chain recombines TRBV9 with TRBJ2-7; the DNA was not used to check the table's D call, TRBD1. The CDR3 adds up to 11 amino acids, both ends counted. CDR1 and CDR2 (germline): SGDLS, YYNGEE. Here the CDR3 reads CASSADRARAL.

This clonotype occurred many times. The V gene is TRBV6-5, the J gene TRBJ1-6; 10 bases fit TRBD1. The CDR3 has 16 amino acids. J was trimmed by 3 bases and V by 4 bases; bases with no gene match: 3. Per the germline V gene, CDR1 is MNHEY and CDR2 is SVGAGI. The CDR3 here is CASSSRDRGYNSPLHF. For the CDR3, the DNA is TGTGCCAGCAGTTCCCGGGACAGGGGCTATAATTCACCCCTCCACTTT.

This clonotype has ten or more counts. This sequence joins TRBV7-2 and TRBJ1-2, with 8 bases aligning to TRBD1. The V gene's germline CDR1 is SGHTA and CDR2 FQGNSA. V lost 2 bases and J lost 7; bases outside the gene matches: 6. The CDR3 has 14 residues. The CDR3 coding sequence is TGTGCCAGCAGCTTACGTCAGGGGGCGGTTGGCTACACCTTC. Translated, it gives CASSLRQGAVGYTF.

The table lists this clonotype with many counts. Written as DNA, the CDR3 is TGTGCCAGCAGCCAACCCCCGGGACAGCGAATTGGAAACACTGAAGCTTTCTTT. It yields the protein CASSQPPGQRIGNTEAFF. The chain employs TRBV4-2 and TRBJ1-1; TRBD1 agrees at 7 bases. The CDR3 is 18 residues long. With V trimmed by 2 bases and J by 2 bases, 14 bases remained unmatched. Germline V lookup: CDR1 LGHNA, CDR2 YNFKEQ.

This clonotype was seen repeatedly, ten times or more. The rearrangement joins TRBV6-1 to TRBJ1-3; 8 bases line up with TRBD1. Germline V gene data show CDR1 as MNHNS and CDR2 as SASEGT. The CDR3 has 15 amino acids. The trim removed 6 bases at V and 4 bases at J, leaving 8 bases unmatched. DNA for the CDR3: TGTGCCAGCAGACTAAATCAGGGGGCCGGAAACACCATATATTTT. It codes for CASRLNQGAGNTIYF.

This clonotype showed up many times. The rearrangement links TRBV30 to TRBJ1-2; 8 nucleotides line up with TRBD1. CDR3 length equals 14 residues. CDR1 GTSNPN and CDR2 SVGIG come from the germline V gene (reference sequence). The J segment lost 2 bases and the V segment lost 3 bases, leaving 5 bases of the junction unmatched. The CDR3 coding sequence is TGTGCCTGGAGGCACAGGGGGGTAAACTATGGCTACACCTTC. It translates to CAWRHRGVNYGYTF.